What follows is one TCR beta chain and its context. PCR was performed using 60 Vbeta and 13 Jbeta primers. The table came from immunoSEQ multiplex PCR; TCRdb's copy has only in-frame clones and leaves some out. This sample carries roughly 150,000 clones, roughly three quarters of them seen once, and the ten largest clones take 14%. The data derive from a study of cytomegalovirus exposure and HLA in healthy donors. CDR3 length equals 15 residues. The V end was cut by 4 bases, the J end by 1 base, with 15 bases between. CDR1 is SGHRS, CDR2 YFSETQ, per germline. The specimen sequenced was PBMCs. This chain joins TRBV5-1 and TRBJ2-7, with D perhaps TRBD1 (6 bases). The sequence was collected from a woman aged 40 to 50 in good health and CMV-seronegative. The CDR3 is CASSPGQTTSYEQYF. In nucleotides, the CDR3 is TGCGCCAGCAGCCCGGGACAAACGACGTCCTACGAGCAGTACTTC.